The 14 T cell receptor beta chains presented below share a single source sample, sequenced in a study of beta chain features in type 1 diabetes. Findings and caveats of the study: A moderate, significant TCRB CDR3 shortening appeared in type 1 diabetes across four CD4+ subsets.

These receptors have no known antigen. Since all of the isolated RNA was reverse transcribed, expressed TCRB transcripts were what got sequenced. TCRdb's copy holds only in-frame clones and misses some; the assay was immunoSEQ multiplex PCR. The sample carries 150,000 to 200,000 clones, roughly 9% recorded once. The specimen sequenced was central memory CD4+ T cells from blood. These receptors were collected from a woman aged 25 to 39 with type 1 diabetes.

The chain carries TRBV28 and TRBJ2-2; the match to TRBD2 covers 9 bases. This CDR3 is 16 amino acids long. Losses at the gene ends were 3 bases for V and 5 bases for J; bases not matched to a gene: 7. The V gene's germline CDR1 is MDHEN and CDR2 SYDVKM. The CDR3 DNA reads as TGTGCCAGCAGTTTCCCCGGGACTAGCCTGACCGGGGAGCTGTTTTTT. It translates to CASSFPGTSLTGELFF.

The sample holds a few counts of this clone. The chain employs TRBV5-5 and TRBJ2-3, with unresolved D. Looked up from germline, CDR1 is SGHKS and CDR2 is YYEKEE (reference sequence). This CDR3 comprises 13 residues. Trimming took 6 bases from V and 4 from J, leaving 12 bases between them. Written as DNA, the CDR3 is TGTGCCAGCACCTCTAGAGCATCAGATACGCAGTATTTT. Amino acids: CASTSRASDTQYF.

Only a few counts were recorded for this clone. The V and J genes are TRBV9 and TRBJ1-3; D may be TRBD1 (6 bases). CDR3 length: 17 amino acids. The V gene's germline CDR1 is SGDLS and CDR2 YYNGEE. Trimming took off 0 bases at V and 0 bases at J, with 13 bases between the two ends. CDR3 amino acids: CASSVGWDKVSGNTIYF. CDR3 DNA sequence: TGTGCCAGCAGCGTAGGTTGGGACAAAGTCTCTGGAAACACCATATATTTT.

In regard to this clone: The sample holds other DNA sequences that translate to the same CDR3. The V and J genes are TRBV5-1 and TRBJ2-5, with 8 bases lining up with TRBD1. V lost 0 bases and J lost 1; bases outside the gene matches: 2. The length of the CDR3 is 15 residues. In germline, CDR1 is SGHRS, CDR2 YFSETQ. The CDR3, as DNA: TGCGCCAGCAGCTTGGGGCAGGGGGCCCAAGAGACCCAGTACTTC. Amino acids: CASSLGQGAQETQYF.

Points on this clone: Without the conserved terminal phenylalanine or tryptophan, this CDR3 likely stems from a read error. No DNA is shown, since the ends of the CDR3 on it are uncertain; the CDR3 is the one TCRdb lists. The chain uses TRBV28 and TRBJ2-7; the DNA was not compared with TRBD1, the D call given in the table. Counting both end residues, the CDR3 totals 12 amino acids. Per germline, CDR1 MDHEN and CDR2 SYDVKM. This CDR3 reads CASSKVLGQGSL.

V usage is TRBV30 and J usage is TRBJ1-2, with D possibly matching TRBD1 (5 bases). The CDR3 totals 12 residues. Germline CDR1 GTSNPN, CDR2 SVGIG (reference sequence). Trimming left V 3 bases short and J 7 bases short, with 12 bases between. CDR3 bases: TGTGCCTGGAGCGTTTTCAGGGTTGGCTACACCTTC. Translated, it gives CAWSVFRVGYTF.

This clone was observed a handful of times. Distinct nucleotide sequences in the sample also encode this CDR3. This chain joins TRBV6-5 and TRBJ1-2, with D possibly matching TRBD1 (6 bases). V dropped 5 bases and J dropped 8 bases, with 15 bases sitting between them. Germline CDR1 MNHEY, CDR2 SVGAGI. This CDR3 spans 13 amino acids. In DNA, the CDR3 is TGTGCCAGCAGTCAACAGGGTTTGGGGGGCTACACCTTC. Its protein product is CASSQQGLGGYTF.

This clone has a single count. The chain links TRBV5-1 to TRBJ2-5, with 8 bases matching TRBD1. Germline CDR1 and CDR2: SGHRS and YFSETQ. The CDR3 spans 14 residues. The trim removed 4 bases at V and 3 bases at J, leaving 5 bases unmatched. In DNA, the CDR3 is TGCGCCAGCAGCCCAGGGACAGGTGAAGAGACCCAGTACTTC. This gives the protein CASSPGTGEETQYF.

This clone was picked up a small number of times. This rearrangement joins TRBV11-2 to TRBJ2-1; TRBD1 matches 7 bases. Germline V CDR1 and CDR2: SGHAT, FQNNGV. V shed 4 bases, J shed 6 bases, and the junction held 9 bases outside the gene matches. The CDR3 sequence is 15 residues long. The CDR3 reads CASSSTGTERNEQFF. As DNA, the CDR3 is TGTGCCAGCAGCTCCACCGGGACAGAACGCAATGAGCAGTTCTTC.

This clone occurred many times. The chain has TRBV29-1 and TRBJ1-2; 9 bases fit TRBD1. The CDR3 totals 14 residues. Trimming took 7 bases from V and 7 from J; bases not matched to a gene: 13. CDR1 is SQVTM and CDR2 is ANQGSEA in the germline V gene. The CDR3 DNA is TGCAGCGGCGGTACGGGACAGGGAGTTGCTGGCTACACCTTC. It encodes CSGGTGQGVAGYTF.

The J gene is TRBJ2-1, the V gene TRBV29-1; 11 bases fit TRBD2. The junction had 5 bases not matched to a gene; V was cut back by 4 bases and J by 3 bases. Germline CDR1 reads SQVTM; CDR2 reads ANQGSEA. CDR3 length equals 15 residues. The CDR3 loop is CSVVGTSGGYNEQFF. The CDR3 DNA reads as TGCAGCGTTGTAGGAACTAGCGGGGGCTACAATGAGCAGTTCTTC.

The genes are TRBV7-9 and TRBJ1-2; D gene unclear. The germline gives CDR1 SEHNR, CDR2 FQNEAQ (reference sequence). Trimming stripped 5 bases from V and 10 bases from J, with 14 bases between. The CDR3 has 12 amino acids. The CDR3 sequence: CASSVSRSDYTF. The CDR3 coding sequence is TGTGCCAGCAGCGTCTCCAGGTCAGACTACACCTTC.

The chain couples TRBV21-1 to TRBJ2-3; the DNA was not used to check the table's D call, TRBD2. TRBV21-1 is given as a pseudogene. The CDR3 is made up of 15 amino acids. The CDR3: CASSEGERAGYTQYF. The CDR3 DNA sequence: TGTGCCAGCAGCGAAGGGGAGCGAGCGGGGTATACGCAGTATTTT.

This rearrangement joins TRBV28 to TRBJ2-7, with TRBD1 identical over 9 bases. The CDR3 has 15 amino acids. Unmatched junction bases numbered 9, after V lost 6 bases and J lost 3 bases. Germline V gene data show CDR1 as MDHEN and CDR2 as SYDVKM. CDR3 residues: CASSIEPGQGYEQYF. The CDR3 DNA reads as TGTGCCAGCAGCATCGAACCGGGACAGGGCTACGAGCAGTACTTC. The whole variable domain, filled in from reference TRBV28 and TRBJ2-7, reads DVKVTQSSRYLVKRTGEKVFLECVQDMDHENMFWYRQDPGLGLRLIYFSYDVKMKEKGDIPEGYSVSREKKERFSLILESASTNQTSMYLCASSIEPGQGYEQYFGPGTRLTVT.